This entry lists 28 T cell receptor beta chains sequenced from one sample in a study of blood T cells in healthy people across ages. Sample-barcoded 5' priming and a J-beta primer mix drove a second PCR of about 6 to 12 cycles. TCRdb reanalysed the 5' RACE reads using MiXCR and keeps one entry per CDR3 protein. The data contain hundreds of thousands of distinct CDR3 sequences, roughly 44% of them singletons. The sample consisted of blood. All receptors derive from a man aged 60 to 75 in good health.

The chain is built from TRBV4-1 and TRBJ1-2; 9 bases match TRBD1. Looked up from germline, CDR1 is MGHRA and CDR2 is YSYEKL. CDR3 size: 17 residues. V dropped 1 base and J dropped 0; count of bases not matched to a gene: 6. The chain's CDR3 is CASSQGQGGGTNYGYTF. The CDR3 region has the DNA TGCGCCAGCAGCCAAGGACAGGGGGGAGGGACTAACTATGGCTACACCTTC.

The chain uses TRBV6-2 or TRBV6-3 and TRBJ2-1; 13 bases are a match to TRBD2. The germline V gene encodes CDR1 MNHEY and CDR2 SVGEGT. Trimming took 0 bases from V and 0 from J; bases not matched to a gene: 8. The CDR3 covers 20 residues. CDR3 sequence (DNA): TGTGCCAGCAGTTACTCTCTGACTAGCGGGGGGCTGAGCTCCTACAATGAGCAGTTCTTC. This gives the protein CASSYSLTSGGLSSYNEQFF.

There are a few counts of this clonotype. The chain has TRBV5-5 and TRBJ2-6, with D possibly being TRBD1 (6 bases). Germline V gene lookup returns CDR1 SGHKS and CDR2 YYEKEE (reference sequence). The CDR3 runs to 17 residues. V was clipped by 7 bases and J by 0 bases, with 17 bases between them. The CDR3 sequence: CASGPGHQFSGANVLTF. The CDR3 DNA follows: TGTGCCAGCGGACCGGGACACCAGTTCTCTGGGGCCAACGTCCTGACTTTC.

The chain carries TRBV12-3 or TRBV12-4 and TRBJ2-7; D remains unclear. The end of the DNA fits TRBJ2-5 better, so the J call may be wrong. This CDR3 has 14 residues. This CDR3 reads CASSLGQARRTQYF. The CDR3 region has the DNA TGTGCCAGCAGTTTAGGTCAGGCCCGTAGGACCCAGTACTTC.

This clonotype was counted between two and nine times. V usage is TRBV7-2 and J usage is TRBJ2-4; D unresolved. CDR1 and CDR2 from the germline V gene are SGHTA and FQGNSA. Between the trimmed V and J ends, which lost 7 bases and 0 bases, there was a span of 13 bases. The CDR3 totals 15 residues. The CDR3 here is CASNDGLLAKNIQYF. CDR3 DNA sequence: TGTGCCAGCAACGACGGTCTACTAGCCAAAAACATTCAGTACTTC.

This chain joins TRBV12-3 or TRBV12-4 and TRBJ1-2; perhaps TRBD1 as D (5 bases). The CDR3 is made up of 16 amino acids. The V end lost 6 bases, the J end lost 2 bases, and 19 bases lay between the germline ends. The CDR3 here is CASSPYTRDPNYGYTF. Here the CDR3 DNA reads TGTGCCAGCAGCCCCTATACCAGGGACCCCAACTATGGCTACACCTTC.

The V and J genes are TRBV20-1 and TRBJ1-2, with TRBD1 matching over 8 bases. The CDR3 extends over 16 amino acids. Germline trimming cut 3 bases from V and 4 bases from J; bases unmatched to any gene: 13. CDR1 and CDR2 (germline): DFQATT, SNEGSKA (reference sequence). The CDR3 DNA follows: TGCAGTGCTAGCCCTGGGGCAGGGGGCTTAGGCTATGGCTACACCTTC. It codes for CSASPGAGGLGYGYTF.

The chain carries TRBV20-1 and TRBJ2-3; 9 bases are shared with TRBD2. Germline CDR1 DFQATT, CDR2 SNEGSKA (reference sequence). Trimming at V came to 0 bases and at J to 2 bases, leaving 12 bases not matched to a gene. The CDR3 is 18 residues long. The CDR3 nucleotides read TGCAGTGCTAGAGAGCTGGGTCTAGCGGGGAAACACACAGATACGCAGTATTTT. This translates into CSARELGLAGKHTDTQYF.

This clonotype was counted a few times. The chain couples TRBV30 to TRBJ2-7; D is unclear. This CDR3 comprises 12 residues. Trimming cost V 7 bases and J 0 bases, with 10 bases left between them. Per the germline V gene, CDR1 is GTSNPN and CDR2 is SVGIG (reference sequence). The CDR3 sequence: CAYVPGSYEQYF. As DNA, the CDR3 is TGTGCCTACGTCCCGGGCTCCTACGAGCAGTACTTC.

CDR3: CASSSPMNTEAFF. The CDR3 coding sequence is TGTGCCAGCAGCTCCCCAATGAACACTGAAGCTTTCTTT. The V call is TRBV7-9, the J call TRBJ1-1; D gene ambiguous. CDR3 size: 13 residues. Germline V gene data show CDR1 as SEHNR and CDR2 as FQNEAQ (reference sequence). V was cut by 4 bases and J by 0 bases, with 6 bases left in between.

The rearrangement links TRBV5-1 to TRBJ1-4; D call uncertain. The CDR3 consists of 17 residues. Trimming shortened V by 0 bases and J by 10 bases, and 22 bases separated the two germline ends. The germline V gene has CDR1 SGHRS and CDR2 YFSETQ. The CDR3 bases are TGCGCCAGCAGCTTGGAGGCATTCGGACGCGTAGATGGAAAACTGTTTTTT. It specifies CASSLEAFGRVDGKLFF. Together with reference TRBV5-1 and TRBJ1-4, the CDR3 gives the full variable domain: KAGVTQTPRYLIKTRGQQVTLSCSPISGHRSVSWYQQTPGQGLQFLFEYFSETQRNKGNFPGRFSGRQFSNSRSEMNVSTLELGDSALYLCASSLEAFGRVDGKLFFGSGTQLSVL.

The CDR3 reads CASSPRTEPNTEAFF. In nucleotides, the CDR3 is TGTGCCAGCTCACCTCGGACGGAACCGAACACTGAAGCTTTCTTT. This chain connects TRBV18 to TRBJ1-1; D uncertain. This CDR3 region has 15 residues. The V end lost 3 bases, the J end lost 1 base, and 12 bases lay between the germline ends. CDR1 and CDR2 (germline): KGHSH, LQKENI. The entire variable domain, with the rest obtained from reference TRBV18 and TRBJ1-1, is as follows: NAGVMQNPRHLVRRRGQEARLRCSPMKGHSHVYWYRQLPEEGLKFMVYLQKENIIDESGMPKERFSAEFPKEGPSILRIQQVVRGDSAAYFCASSPRTEPNTEAFFGQGTRLTVV.

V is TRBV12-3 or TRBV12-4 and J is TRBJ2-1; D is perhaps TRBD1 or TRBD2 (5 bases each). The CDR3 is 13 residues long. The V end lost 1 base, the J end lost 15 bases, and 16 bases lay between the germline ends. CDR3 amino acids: CASSLGPGQGGFF. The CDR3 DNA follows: TGTGCCAGCAGTTTAGGCCCGGGGCAGGGCGGGTTCTTC.

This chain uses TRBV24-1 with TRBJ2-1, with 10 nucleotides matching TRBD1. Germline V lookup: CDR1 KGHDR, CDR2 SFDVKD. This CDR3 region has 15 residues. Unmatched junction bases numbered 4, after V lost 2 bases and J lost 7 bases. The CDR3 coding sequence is TGTGCCACCAGTGATTCTGGACAGGGGGGGAATGAGCAGTTCTTC. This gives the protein CATSDSGQGGNEQFF.

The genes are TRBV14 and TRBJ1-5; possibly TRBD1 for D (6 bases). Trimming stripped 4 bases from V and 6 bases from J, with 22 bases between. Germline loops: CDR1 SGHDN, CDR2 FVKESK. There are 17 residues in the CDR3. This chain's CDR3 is CASSPDRGGAFGQPQHF. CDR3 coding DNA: TGTGCCAGCAGCCCAGACAGAGGGGGAGCATTCGGTCAGCCCCAGCATTTT.

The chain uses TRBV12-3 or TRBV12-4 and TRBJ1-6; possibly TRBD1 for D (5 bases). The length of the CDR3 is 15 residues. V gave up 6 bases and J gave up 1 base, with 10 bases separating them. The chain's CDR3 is CASSTEGSYNSPLHF. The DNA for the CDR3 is TGTGCCAGCAGCACAGAGGGGTCCTATAATTCACCCCTCCACTTT.

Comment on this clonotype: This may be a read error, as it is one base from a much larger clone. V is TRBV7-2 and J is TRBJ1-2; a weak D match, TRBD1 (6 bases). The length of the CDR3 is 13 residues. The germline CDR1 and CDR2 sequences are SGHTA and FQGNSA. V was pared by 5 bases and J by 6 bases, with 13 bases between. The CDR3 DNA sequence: TGTGCCAGCAGCCAACAGGGACCCCATGGCTACACCTTC. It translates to CASSQQGPHGYTF.

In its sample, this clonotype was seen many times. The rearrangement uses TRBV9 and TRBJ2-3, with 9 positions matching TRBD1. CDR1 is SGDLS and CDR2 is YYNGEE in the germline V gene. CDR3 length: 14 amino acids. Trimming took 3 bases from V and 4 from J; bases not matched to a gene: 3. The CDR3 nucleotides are TGTGCCAGCAGCGCGGGACAGGGACCAGATACGCAGTATTTT. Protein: CASSAGQGPDTQYF. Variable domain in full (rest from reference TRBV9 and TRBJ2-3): DSGVTQTPKHLITATGQRVTLRCSPRSGDLSVYWYQQSLDQGLQFLIQYYNGEERAKGNILERFSAQQFPDLHSELNLSSLELGDSALYFCASSAGQGPDTQYFGPGTRLTVL.

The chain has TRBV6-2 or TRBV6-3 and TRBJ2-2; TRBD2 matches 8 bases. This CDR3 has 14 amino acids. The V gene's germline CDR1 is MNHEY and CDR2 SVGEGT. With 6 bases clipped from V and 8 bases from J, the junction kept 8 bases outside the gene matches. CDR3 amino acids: CASRPGGPAGELFF. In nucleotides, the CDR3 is TGTGCCAGCAGACCGGGGGGGCCGGCAGGGGAGCTGTTTTTT.

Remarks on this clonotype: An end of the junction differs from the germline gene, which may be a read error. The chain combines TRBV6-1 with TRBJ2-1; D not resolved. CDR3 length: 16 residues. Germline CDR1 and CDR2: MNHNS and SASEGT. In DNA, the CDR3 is TGTGCCAGCAGTACAACGACACTTAGCTCCTACAAGGAGCAGTTCTTC. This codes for CASSTTTLSSYKEQFF.

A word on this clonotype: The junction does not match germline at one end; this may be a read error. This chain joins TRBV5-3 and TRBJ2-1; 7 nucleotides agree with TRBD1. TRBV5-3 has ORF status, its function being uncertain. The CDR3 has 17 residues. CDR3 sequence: CASSLGQGVNFHGEQFF. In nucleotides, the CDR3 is TGTGCCAGCAGCTTGGGCCAGGGGGTTAATTTTCATGGTGAGCAGTTCTTC.

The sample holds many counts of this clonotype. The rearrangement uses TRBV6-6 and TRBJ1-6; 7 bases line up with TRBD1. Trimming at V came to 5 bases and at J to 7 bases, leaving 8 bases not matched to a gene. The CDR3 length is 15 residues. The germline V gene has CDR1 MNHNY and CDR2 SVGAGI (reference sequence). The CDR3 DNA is TGTGCCAGCAGTACCCGGGACAGCGGCAATTCACCCCTCCACTTT. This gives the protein CASSTRDSGNSPLHF.

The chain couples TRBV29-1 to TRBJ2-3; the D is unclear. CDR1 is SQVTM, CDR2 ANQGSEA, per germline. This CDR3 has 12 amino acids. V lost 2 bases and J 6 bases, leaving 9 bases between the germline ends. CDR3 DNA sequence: TGCAGCGTTGAAAGTGGCGGCGATACGCAGTATTTT. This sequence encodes CSVESGGDTQYF.

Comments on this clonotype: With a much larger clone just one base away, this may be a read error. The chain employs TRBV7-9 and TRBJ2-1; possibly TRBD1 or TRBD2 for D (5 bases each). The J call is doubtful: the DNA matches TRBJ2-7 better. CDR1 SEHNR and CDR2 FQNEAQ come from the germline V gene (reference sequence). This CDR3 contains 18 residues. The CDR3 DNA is TGTGCCAGCAGCTTGGAACTTTCAAGGGTAGGGACCTACAATGAGCAGTACTTC. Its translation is CASSLELSRVGTYNEQYF.

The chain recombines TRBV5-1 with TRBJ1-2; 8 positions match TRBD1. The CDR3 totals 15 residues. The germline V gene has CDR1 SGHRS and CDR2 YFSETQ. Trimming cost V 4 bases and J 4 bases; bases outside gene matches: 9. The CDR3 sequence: CASSLTGVVVYGYTF. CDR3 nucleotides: TGCGCCAGCAGCCTGACAGGGGTAGTCGTCTATGGCTACACCTTC. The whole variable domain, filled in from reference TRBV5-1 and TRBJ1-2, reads KAGVTQTPRYLIKTRGQQVTLSCSPISGHRSVSWYQQTPGQGLQFLFEYFSETQRNKGNFPGRFSGRQFSNSRSEMNVSTLELGDSALYLCASSLTGVVVYGYTFGSGTRLTVV.

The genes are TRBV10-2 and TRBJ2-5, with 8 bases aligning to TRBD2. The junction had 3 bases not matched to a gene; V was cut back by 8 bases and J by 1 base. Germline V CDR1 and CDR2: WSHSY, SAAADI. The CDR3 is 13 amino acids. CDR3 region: CASCGGPQETQYF. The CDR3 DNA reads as TGCGCCAGCTGCGGGGGGCCCCAAGAGACCCAGTACTTC.

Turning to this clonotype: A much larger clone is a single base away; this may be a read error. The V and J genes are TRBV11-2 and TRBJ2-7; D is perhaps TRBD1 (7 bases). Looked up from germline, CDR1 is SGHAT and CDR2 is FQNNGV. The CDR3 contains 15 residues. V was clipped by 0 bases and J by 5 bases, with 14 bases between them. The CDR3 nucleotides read TGTGCCAGCAGCTTAGACCGGAGGGGGCCCGACGAGCAGTACTTC. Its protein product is CASSLDRRGPDEQYF.

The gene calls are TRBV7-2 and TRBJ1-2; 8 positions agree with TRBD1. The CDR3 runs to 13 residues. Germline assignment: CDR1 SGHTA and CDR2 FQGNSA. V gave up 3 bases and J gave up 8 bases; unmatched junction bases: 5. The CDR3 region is CASSLADREGYTF. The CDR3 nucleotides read TGTGCCAGCAGCTTGGCGGACAGGGAGGGCTACACCTTC. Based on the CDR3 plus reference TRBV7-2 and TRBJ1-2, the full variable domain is GAGVSQSPSNKVTEKGKDVELRCDPISGHTALYWYRQSLGQGLEFLIYFQGNSAPDKSGLPSDRFSAERTGGSVSTLTIQRTQQEDSAVYLCASSLADREGYTFGSGTRLTVV.